The 19 T cell receptor beta chains given below trace back to one sample, sequenced in a study of blood T cell repertoires in COVID-19. Assay used: immunoSEQ multiplex PCR; TCRdb lists only in-frame clones, some missing. Here the sample spans about 190,000 clones, 84% being singletons. The specimen was PBMCs or T cells enriched from blood (not recorded which). Receptors originate from a woman aged 30 to 39 who had recovered from COVID-19.

This clone has a single count. The V and J genes are TRBV7-3 and TRBJ1-2, with 11 bases fitting TRBD1. V shed 5 bases, J shed 14 bases, and the junction held 13 bases outside the gene matches. Germline assignment: CDR1 SGHTA and CDR2 FQGTGA. This CDR3 spans 14 amino acids. CDR3 amino acids: CASSRAGQGEAITF. The CDR3 DNA is TGTGCCAGCAGCCGAGCGGGACAGGGGGAAGCTATAACCTTC.

The gene calls are TRBV28 and TRBJ1-1; perhaps TRBD1 as D (5 bases). CDR3 size: 11 residues. Trimming cost V 8 bases and J 4 bases, with 8 bases left between them. Germline V lookup: CDR1 MDHEN, CDR2 SYDVKM. The DNA of the CDR3 is TGTGCCAGCGGGGGGTTCACTGAAGCTTTCTTT. Its translation is CASGGFTEAFF.

This chain joins TRBV5-1 and TRBJ1-2; D uncertain. Trimming took off 4 bases at V and 4 bases at J, with 8 bases between the two ends. The germline gives CDR1 SGHRS, CDR2 YFSETQ. The CDR3 runs to 12 residues. The CDR3 DNA is TGCGCCAGCAGCGCGGGTCCCTATGGCTACACCTTC. Translation: CASSAGPYGYTF.

The chain employs TRBV5-7 and TRBJ2-1; TRBD2 matches at 16 bases. TRBV5-7 is an open reading frame whose function is uncertain. CDR3 length: 19 residues. V was clipped by 2 bases and J by 7 bases; unmatched bases: 12. Here the CDR3 DNA reads TGTGCCAGCAGCTTCGGGGGGGGACTAGCGGGAGGGCCTGGTAATGAGCAGTTCTTC. Translated, it gives CASSFGGGLAGGPGNEQFF.

This rearrangement joins TRBV21-1 to TRBJ2-3; TRBD1 is the table's D call, not checked against the DNA. TRBV21-1 has pseudogene status. The CDR3 is made up of 14 amino acids. The CDR3: CASSFGRRTDTQYF. CDR3 DNA sequence: TGTGCCAGCAGCTTTGGGCGACGCACAGATACGCAGTATTTT.

The V gene is TRBV19, the J gene TRBJ1-3, with 8 bases aligning to TRBD1. Germline values: CDR1 LNHDA, CDR2 SQIVND (reference sequence). This CDR3 is built from 15 residues. Germline trimming cut 7 bases from V and 2 bases from J; bases unmatched to any gene: 7. The CDR3 region has the DNA TGTGCCAGTACAGGACAGGGCTTACCTGGAAACACCATATATTTT. Its protein is CASTGQGLPGNTIYF.

This clone was counted between two and nine times. This chain links TRBV7-9 with TRBJ1-4; TRBD1 is a possible D gene (6 bases). This CDR3 has 17 amino acids. Germline V gene sequence: CDR1 SEHNR, CDR2 FQNEAQ (reference sequence). The V end was cut by 4 bases, the J end by 6 bases, with 21 bases between. The CDR3 DNA reads TGTGCCAGCAGCTACGGGCAGGGGATCCGTTTGGATGAAAAACTGTTTTTT. Translation: CASSYGQGIRLDEKLFF.

The chain is built from TRBV5-4 and TRBJ2-1, with a possible D match to TRBD2 (6 bases). Germline CDR1 and CDR2: SGHNT and YYREEE (reference sequence). There are 15 residues in the CDR3. Trimming pared 3 bases from V and 1 base from J, leaving 11 bases between. CDR3 bases: TGTGCCAGCAGCTCACCGGGGAGGTCCTACAATGAGCAGTTCTTC. Protein sequence: CASSSPGRSYNEQFF.

The chain employs TRBV15 and TRBJ1-5; D ambiguous. This CDR3 is 14 amino acids long. Germline V gene lookup returns CDR1 LNHNV and CDR2 YYDKDF (reference sequence). V shed 0 bases and J shed 4 bases, with 7 bases lying between them. The DNA for the CDR3 is TGTGCCACCAGCAGAGATCGCCAGAATCAGCCCCAGCATTTT. Protein sequence: CATSRDRQNQPQHF. The whole variable domain, remainder taken from reference TRBV15 and TRBJ1-5, is DAMVIQNPRYQVTQFGKPVTLSCSQTLNHNVMYWYQQKSSQAPKLLFHYYDKDFNNEADTPDNFQSRRPNTSFCFLDIRSPGLGDTAMYLCATSRDRQNQPQHFGDGTRLSIL.

The rearrangement links TRBV19 to TRBJ2-5; 7 bases are shared with TRBD1. There are 14 residues in the CDR3. The germline V gene encodes CDR1 LNHDA and CDR2 SQIVND (reference sequence). V lost 7 bases to trimming and J lost 5 bases; unmatched junction nucleotides: 10. CDR3 nucleotides: TGTGCCAGTAAACAGGGGAGAGTGGGTGAGACCCAGTACTTC. Protein product: CASKQGRVGETQYF.

This sequence joins TRBV6-1 and TRBJ1-2, with D possibly matching TRBD1 (5 bases). V was cut by 0 bases and J by 7 bases, with 12 bases left in between. The CDR3 spans 14 residues. Germline V gene sequence: CDR1 MNHNS, CDR2 SASEGT. The chain's CDR3 is CASSEASGGSGYTF. The DNA for the CDR3 is TGTGCCAGCAGTGAAGCCTCCGGGGGGAGTGGCTACACCTTC.

This clone was picked up a small number of times. As DNA, the CDR3 is TGCAGCGGGGCAGCGGGGAGGAATGAGCAGTTCTTC. Protein: CSGAAGRNEQFF. The rearrangement joins TRBV29-1 to TRBJ2-1; TRBD2 matches at 7 bases. J was trimmed by 7 bases and V by 7 bases; bases with no gene match: 7. The CDR3 sequence is 12 residues long. Germline V gene sequence: CDR1 SQVTM, CDR2 ANQGSEA.

A remark on this clone: Other nucleotide sequences in the sample specify the same CDR3. V usage is TRBV21-1 and J usage is TRBJ1-1; the listed D gene, TRBD1, was not tested against the DNA. TRBV21-1 is shown as a pseudogene. The CDR3 runs 18 residues. The CDR3 is CASSKEDPRDRVNTEAFF. The CDR3 DNA reads as TGTGCCAGCAGCAAAGAAGATCCCCGGGACAGGGTGAACACTGAAGCTTTCTTT.

V and J are TRBV29-1 and TRBJ1-2, with TRBD1 as a possible D gene (6 bases). CDR3 length: 11 amino acids. Trimming removed 3 bases at V and 8 bases at J, with 10 bases between. Germline loops: CDR1 SQVTM, CDR2 ANQGSEA. The CDR3, as DNA: TGCAGCGTTGACAAACAGGGAGGCTACACCTTC. It specifies CSVDKQGGYTF.

The chain uses TRBV19 and TRBJ1-2; the D is unclear. V was trimmed by 1 base and J by 8 bases, leaving 11 bases between them. Germline V gives CDR1 LNHDA, CDR2 SQIVND (reference sequence). CDR3 size: 13 residues. The CDR3 sequence is CASSIGSGRGYTF. The CDR3 DNA sequence: TGTGCCAGTAGTATAGGAAGTGGGAGAGGCTACACCTTC.

The chain links TRBV18 to TRBJ2-7; D is perhaps TRBD1 (5 bases). Germline-derived CDR1 and CDR2 are KGHSH and LQKENI. Trimming removed 5 bases from V and 6 bases from J, with 11 bases in between. CDR3 length: 12 amino acids. The CDR3, as DNA: TGTGCCAGCTCAATGACAGACTTCGAGCAGTACTTC. This sequence encodes CASSMTDFEQYF.

V and J are TRBV28 and TRBJ2-3; perhaps TRBD2 as D (5 bases). The germline gives CDR1 MDHEN, CDR2 SYDVKM. The length of the CDR3 is 16 residues. Trimming stripped 3 bases from V and 7 bases from J, with 20 bases between. The CDR3 spells CASSFGARLLSNTQYF. The CDR3 bases are TGTGCCAGCAGTTTCGGTGCTAGACTATTGAGTAATACGCAGTATTTT.

The chain carries TRBV19 and TRBJ2-2; 9 nucleotides line up with TRBD1. Trimming removed 3 bases from V and 1 base from J; junction bases left unmatched: 12. The CDR3 consists of 19 residues. Per germline, CDR1 LNHDA and CDR2 SQIVND (reference sequence). Here the CDR3 reads CASSIGISGTGMNTGELFF. The CDR3 nucleotides are TGTGCCAGTAGTATCGGAATTTCCGGGACAGGGATGAACACCGGGGAGCTGTTTTTT. Looking up the rest from reference TRBV19 and TRBJ2-2 gives the full variable domain: DGGITQSPKYLFRKEGQNVTLSCEQNLNHDAMYWYRQDPGQGLRLIYYSQIVNDFQKGDIAEGYSVSREKKESFPLTVTSAQKNPTAFYLCASSIGISGTGMNTGELFFGEGSRLTVL.

CDR3 nucleotide sequence: TGTGCCAGTAGTATAGGGGGACGGACAGGGATAACTGGGGAGTTCTTC. Translated: CASSIGGRTGITGEFF. This sequence joins TRBV19 and TRBJ2-1, with 8 bases that match TRBD1. Per germline, CDR1 LNHDA and CDR2 SQIVND (reference sequence). J lost 14 bases, V lost 1 base, and 16 bases had no gene match. This CDR3 is 16 amino acids long.